This T cell receptor beta chain was found in a study of shared clonotypes between healthy human individuals. The V gene lost 4 bases and the J gene lost 9 bases, with 13 bases spanning the gap. Germline V gene data show CDR1 as MGHDK and CDR2 as SYGVNS. The CDR3 is 13 amino acids. Of note for this clone: Its specificity is not known.

General study results and limits: The authors sampled blood alone, and tissue repertoires likely differ. What naive subsets generally showed was a larger estimated richness than memory subsets showed.

Method: immunoSEQ multiplex PCR; TCRdb's copy keeps in-frame clones and lacks some. The data hold around 340,000 clones, with 70% to 75% observed a single time. The sample taken for sequencing was memory CD4+ T cells sorted from blood. Subset described: CD45RA-negative fraction. The clonotype comes from a man aged 25 to 40 in good health. This rearrangement joins TRBV25-1 to TRBJ1-3, with D perhaps TRBD1 (6 bases). Here the CDR3 reads CASSATGLSTIYF. CDR3 DNA: TGTGCCAGCAGTGCGACAGGACTTTCCACCATATATTTT.